This is a list of T cell receptor beta chains from one sample in a study of blood T cell repertoires in COVID-19. Sequencing was performed with immunoSEQ multiplex PCR; in TCRdb, only in-frame clones are kept and a portion is missing. The sample lists approximately 90,000 clones; 90% were seen once. Sequenced: peripheral blood. The receptors derive from a man aged 55 to 69 with acute or convalescent COVID-19. Both conserved end residues are part of each CDR3. Fields, in order: J gene, V gene, CDR3 protein.

J gene: TRBJ1-3
V gene: TRBV12-3/TRBV12-4
CDR3 protein: CASSLSQRNTIYF

J gene: TRBJ1-1
V gene: TRBV5-1
CDR3 protein: CASQGRGENTEAFF

J gene: TRBJ1-2
V gene: TRBV11-2
CDR3 protein: CASSPQGANYGYTF

J gene: TRBJ2-7
V gene: TRBV3-1/TRBV3-2
CDR3 protein: CASSRTGKTYEQYF

J gene: TRBJ2-3
V gene: TRBV5-1
CDR3 protein: CASSPGGYLTDTQYF

J gene: TRBJ2-4
V gene: TRBV27
CDR3 protein: CASSPTTGGLNIQYF

J gene: TRBJ1-6
V gene: TRBV9
CDR3 protein: CASSVGSSYNSPLHF

J gene: TRBJ1-2
V gene: TRBV7-8
CDR3 protein: CASSKGAIQANYGYTF

J gene: TRBJ1-3
V gene: TRBV10-3
CDR3 protein: CAISAQGSGNTIYF

J gene: TRBJ2-3
V gene: TRBV6-4
CDR3 protein: CASSDSGGGAADTQYF

J gene: TRBJ1-6
V gene: TRBV7-9
CDR3 protein: CASTGQGVANSPLHF

J gene: TRBJ1-4
V gene: TRBV2
CDR3 protein: CASSPLTGGLDEKLFF

J gene: TRBJ1-5
V gene: TRBV6-5
CDR3 protein: CASSWRQGAYQPQHF

J gene: TRBJ1-2
V gene: TRBV7-9
CDR3 protein: CASSPYRGRLVDGYTF

J gene: TRBJ2-1
V gene: TRBV27
CDR3 protein: CASSQTGTGGLSSYNEQFF

J gene: TRBJ2-7
V gene: TRBV3-1/TRBV3-2
CDR3 protein: CASSQTSSGGAYF

J gene: TRBJ1-3
V gene: TRBV2
CDR3 protein: CASNRDNFSGNTIYF

J gene: TRBJ1-5
V gene: TRBV7-2
CDR3 protein: CASSLVGLRNSNQPQHF

J gene: TRBJ1-1
V gene: TRBV18
CDR3 protein: CASSTRRDNTEAFF

J gene: TRBJ1-1
V gene: TRBV6-5
CDR3 protein: CASSYAHQGPNTEAFF

J gene: TRBJ2-7
V gene: TRBV6-5
CDR3 protein: CASGAGTGSTYEQYF

J gene: TRBJ2-2
V gene: TRBV5-1
CDR3 protein: CASSLSARQGWSGELFF

J gene: TRBJ2-3
V gene: TRBV6-4
CDR3 protein: CASSDSSTSDTQYF

J gene: TRBJ1-3
V gene: TRBV19
CDR3 protein: CASSDRTFSGNTIYF